These T cell receptor beta chains were read from a single sample in a study of naive and memory T cell subsets. MiXCR was run by TCRdb on the 5' RACE reads, yielding one entry per CDR3 protein. The table shows roughly 56,000 distinct CDR3 sequences, with under 8.5% occurring only once. These receptors all come from a male donor in good health. The CDR3 runs from the conserved cysteine through the conserved F or W. Each record gives: D gene, V gene, J gene, clone size, CDR3 DNA, CDR3 protein. D genes are given only for firm matches. Some rows mark clone size as missing; the rest say once, few, many or name a class of expanded clone.

D gene: -; V gene: TRBV7-9; J gene: TRBJ2-3; clone size: -; CDR3 DNA: TGTGCCAGCAGCGCCCCCGGGCAGGTGGTTGATGTAGATACGCAGTATTTT; CDR3 protein: CASSAPGQVVDVDTQYF
D gene: -; V gene: TRBV6-1; J gene: TRBJ1-5; clone size: -; CDR3 DNA: TGTGCCAGCAGAACCGGGACATTTAATCAGCCCCAGCATTTT; CDR3 protein: CASRTGTFNQPQHF
D gene: -; V gene: TRBV19; J gene: TRBJ1-5; clone size: -; CDR3 DNA: TGTGCCAGTAGTATAGTAAGCAGTAGCAATCAGCCCCAGCATTTT; CDR3 protein: CASSIVSSSNQPQHF
D gene: -; V gene: TRBV12-3/TRBV12-4; J gene: TRBJ1-5; clone size: few; CDR3 DNA: TGTGCCAGCAGTTTAGCGCCGGGGGATCAGCCCCAGCATTTT; CDR3 protein: CASSLAPGDQPQHF
D gene: -; V gene: TRBV29-1; J gene: TRBJ1-4; clone size: few; CDR3 DNA: TGCAGCGTTCGGGGAATAACCGATGAAAAACTGTTTTTT; CDR3 protein: CSVRGITDEKLFF
D gene: TRBD1; V gene: TRBV6-6; J gene: TRBJ2-7; clone size: many; CDR3 DNA: TGTGCCAGCAGGGGGACAGGGATGGAGCAGTACTTC; CDR3 protein: CASRGTGMEQYF
D gene: -; V gene: TRBV29-1; J gene: TRBJ1-1; clone size: many; CDR3 DNA: TGCAGCGTTGTAATGGGCAGCCAGAACACTGAAGCTTTCTTT; CDR3 protein: CSVVMGSQNTEAFF
D gene: -; V gene: TRBV19; J gene: TRBJ1-2; clone size: many; CDR3 DNA: TGTGCCAGTAGTATGGGGGGACCCATCTCTGGCTACACCTTC; CDR3 protein: CASSMGGPISGYTF
D gene: -; V gene: TRBV5-4; J gene: TRBJ2-6; clone size: -; CDR3 DNA: TGTGCCAGCACCATCGGTTTGAGGGGCGGTGGGGCCAACGTCCTGACTTTC; CDR3 protein: CASTIGLRGGGANVLTF
D gene: TRBD1; V gene: TRBV29-1; J gene: TRBJ2-1; clone size: many; CDR3 DNA: TGCAGCGTTGGACAGGGCTCTACTCAGTTCTTC; CDR3 protein: CSVGQGSTQFF
D gene: -; V gene: TRBV29-1; J gene: TRBJ1-5; clone size: -; CDR3 DNA: TGCAGCGTTGTGGTCACTGACCCGAATCAGCCCCAGCATTTT; CDR3 protein: CSVVVTDPNQPQHF
D gene: TRBD2; V gene: TRBV6-1; J gene: TRBJ2-7; clone size: few; CDR3 DNA: TGTGCCAGCAGACCCGGGGTGGGAGGGGACTACGAGCAGTACTTC; CDR3 protein: CASRPGVGGDYEQYF
D gene: TRBD1; V gene: TRBV5-5; J gene: TRBJ2-3; clone size: many; CDR3 DNA: TGTGCCAGCAGCCCAACTCAGGGGGTCGCGCAGTATTTT; CDR3 protein: CASSPTQGVAQYF
D gene: -; V gene: TRBV6-6; J gene: TRBJ1-2; clone size: -; CDR3 DNA: TGTGCCAGCAGGGGGGGAGATACTAACTATGGCTACACCTTC; CDR3 protein: CASRGGDTNYGYTF
D gene: TRBD1; V gene: TRBV13; J gene: TRBJ2-1; clone size: few; CDR3 DNA: TGTGCCAGCAGCTTTTCCGGTGGGACAGGGGTCTCCTACAATGAGCAGTTCTTC; CDR3 protein: CASSFSGGTGVSYNEQFF
D gene: -; V gene: TRBV20-1; J gene: TRBJ2-1; clone size: many; CDR3 DNA: TGCAGTGCTAGAGAGGCGGCCAGGGGGGATGCGCAGTTCTTC; CDR3 protein: CSAREAARGDAQFF
D gene: -; V gene: TRBV6-6; J gene: TRBJ1-3; clone size: many; CDR3 DNA: TGTGCCAGCAACCACAGGGACTCTGGAAACACCATATATTTT; CDR3 protein: CASNHRDSGNTIYF
D gene: -; V gene: TRBV10-3; J gene: TRBJ2-7; clone size: few; CDR3 DNA: TGTGCCATCAGTGAGGACAGACACCCCTACGAGCAGTACTTC; CDR3 protein: CAISEDRHPYEQYF
D gene: -; V gene: TRBV5-1; J gene: TRBJ1-5; clone size: few; CDR3 DNA: TGCGCCAGCAGCTCCCAACCCAGCGATCAGCCCCAGCATTTT; CDR3 protein: CASSSQPSDQPQHF
D gene: -; V gene: TRBV12-3/TRBV12-4; J gene: TRBJ1-2; clone size: few; CDR3 DNA: TGTGCCAGCAGCGTAGCTGGGATCGACTATGGCTACACCTTC; CDR3 protein: CASSVAGIDYGYTF
D gene: TRBD1; V gene: TRBV11-2; J gene: TRBJ2-7; clone size: many; CDR3 DNA: TGTGCCAGCAGCTTAGCAGGACAGGGGGCAACCGAGCAGTACTTC; CDR3 protein: CASSLAGQGATEQYF
D gene: -; V gene: TRBV11-2; J gene: TRBJ1-5; clone size: many; CDR3 DNA: TGTGCCAGCAGCTTAGAGGGGCAGCCCCAGCATTTT; CDR3 protein: CASSLEGQPQHF